The 9 T cell receptor beta chains below all came from one sample that was sequenced in a study of CXCR4 blockade with PD-1 therapy in pancreatic cancer. Only in-frame clones appear in the TCRdb table, and some are missing; sequencing was by immunoSEQ multiplex PCR. The repertoire includes over 15,000 clones, about 72% of them detected once, and under 7.5% sits in the top ten. The specimen sequenced was tumor tissue. The receptor set was obtained from a human donor with pancreatic ductal adenocarcinoma.

The genes are TRBV28 and TRBJ1-5; D gene ambiguous. V lost 1 base and J lost 2, with 21 bases in between. Germline-derived CDR1 and CDR2 are MDHEN and SYDVKM. This CDR3 spans 19 amino acids. The CDR3 loop reads CASSLLDTDGVWGNQPQHF. CDR3 bases: TGTGCCAGCAGTTTATTAGACACGGACGGGGTTTGGGGCAATCAGCCCCAGCATTTT.

The chain couples TRBV19 to TRBJ2-6, with TRBD2 matching 9 bases. From germline, CDR1 is LNHDA and CDR2 SQIVND (reference sequence). Trimming cost V 4 bases and J 1 base; bases outside gene matches: 8. This CDR3 contains 18 residues. The CDR3 is CASSTRSGSGSGANVLTF. The DNA of the CDR3 is TGTGCCAGTAGTACTCGTAGCGGGAGTGGGTCTGGGGCCAACGTCCTGACTTTC.

This clone was seen once. This chain joins TRBV4-1 and TRBJ2-3, with D maybe TRBD1 (5 bases). The CDR3 loop spans 16 amino acids. Trimming took off 2 bases at V and 10 bases at J, with 22 bases between the two ends. Germline CDR1 MGHRA, CDR2 YSYEKL. The CDR3 nucleotides are TGCGCCAGCAGCCAACAGGGTCCAGGCCTACTGGCGGCGCAGTATTTT. Translating gives CASSQQGPGLLAAQYF.

The rearrangement links TRBV18 to TRBJ2-7; TRBD1 aligns across 7 bases. This CDR3 region has 15 residues. J gave up 2 bases and V 5 bases, and 9 bases lay outside the gene matches. From germline, CDR1 is KGHSH and CDR2 LQKENI. The CDR3 DNA is TGTGCCAGCTCAAGTGCGAGGGGGCACCCCTACGAGCAGTACTTC. Amino acid sequence: CASSSARGHPYEQYF.

The rearrangement uses TRBV30 and TRBJ2-5, with TRBD1 as a possible D gene (5 bases). V was cut by 0 bases and J by 4 bases, with 6 bases left in between. Germline CDR1 is GTSNPN and CDR2 is SVGIG (reference sequence). This CDR3 is built from 12 residues. CDR3 DNA sequence: TGTGCCTGGAGTGTGGGGCGAGAGACCCAGTACTTC. This encodes CAWSVGRETQYF.

This clone was recorded only once. The rearrangement links TRBV28 to TRBJ1-5; D might be TRBD1 (6 bases). This CDR3 comprises 15 residues. Trimming took off 8 bases at V and 4 bases at J, with 18 bases between the two ends. CDR1 is MDHEN and CDR2 is SYDVKM in the germline V gene. CDR3 DNA sequence: TGTGCCAGCGTTACCATACAGGGCGGGAATCAGCCCCAGCATTTT. It translates to CASVTIQGGNQPQHF.

The chain couples TRBV19 to TRBJ2-1; TRBD2 matches at 10 bases. CDR1 is LNHDA and CDR2 is SQIVND in the germline V gene (reference sequence). The CDR3 contains 16 residues. The junction had 7 bases not matched to a gene; V was cut back by 2 bases and J by 6 bases. In DNA, the CDR3 is TGTGCCAGTAGTATACAAGCGGGAGGGTGGGGCAATGAGCAGTTCTTC. Protein product: CASSIQAGGWGNEQFF. The full variable domain, with the rest looked up from reference TRBV19 and TRBJ2-1, is DGGITQSPKYLFRKEGQNVTLSCEQNLNHDAMYWYRQDPGQGLRLIYYSQIVNDFQKGDIAEGYSVSREKKESFPLTVTSAQKNPTAFYLCASSIQAGGWGNEQFFGPGTRLTVL.

This chain uses TRBV10-2 with TRBJ1-5, with TRBD1 matching over 7 bases. Germline V gives CDR1 WSHSY, CDR2 SAAADI. The CDR3 sequence is 14 residues long. V shed 7 bases and J 1 base; nucleotides not matched to a gene: 4. For the CDR3, the DNA is TGCGCCAGCACGACAGGGATCAGCAATCAGCCCCAGCATTTT. This codes for CASTTGISNQPQHF.

The rearrangement links TRBV14 to TRBJ2-4; 8 bases fit TRBD2. Germline assignment: CDR1 SGHDN and CDR2 FVKESK. The CDR3 totals 17 residues. V shed 5 bases and J 0 bases; nucleotides not matched to a gene: 9. CDR3 nucleotide sequence: TGTGCCAGCAGCAAAGCGGGAGTATCCCTAGCCAAAAACATTCAGTACTTC. This sequence encodes CASSKAGVSLAKNIQYF.